This T cell receptor beta chain was captured in a study of neurological immune-mediated disorders. This clonotype was detected only a few times. As for the cDNA, it was generated by 5'RACE with 10-nucleotide random UMIs. In TCRdb, the 5' RACE reads were re-called with MiXCR into one record per CDR3 protein. This table holds some 70,000 distinct CDR3 sequences, roughly 4.5% found once. The receptor was isolated from a man aged 25-45 years with multiple sclerosis. The sequencing input was PBMCs.

The CDR3 protein is CASRTGTGVEMNTEAFF. In nucleotides, the CDR3 is TGTGCCAGCAGAACCGGGACAGGGGTTGAGATGAACACTGAAGCTTTCTTT. V gene TRBV6-5 combines with J gene TRBJ1-1; 10 bases agree with TRBD1. Germline V gene sequence: CDR1 MNHEY, CDR2 SVGAGI. Germline trimming cut 6 bases from V and 0 bases from J; bases unmatched to any gene: 10. This CDR3 has 17 residues.